Following are 27 T cell receptor beta chains from one sample sequenced in a study of T cell responses to AZD1222 COVID-19 vaccine. The assay was immunoSEQ multiplex PCR, and TCRdb's table has in-frame clones only and misses some. The sample has roughly 150,000 clones; about 91% are singletons. Source: peripheral blood, taken on day 0 of AZD1222 vaccination. These receptors were obtained from an adult in good health.

V is TRBV3-1 (or the pseudogene TRBV3-2) and J is TRBJ2-1; D unresolved. The CDR3 totals 13 residues. V was pared by 1 base and J by 8 bases, with 9 bases between. Per germline, CDR1 LGHDT and CDR2 YNNKEL (reference sequence). Written as DNA, the CDR3 is TGTGCCAGCAGCCAAGTAACCAGTGATGAGCAGTTCTTC. Amino acid sequence: CASSQVTSDEQFF.

The chain carries TRBV20-1 and TRBJ1-2; D is ambiguous. Germline assignment: CDR1 DFQATT and CDR2 SNEGSKA (reference sequence). V was pared by 1 base and J by 4 bases, with 4 bases between. This CDR3 comprises 11 residues. CDR3: CSARAVYGYTF. CDR3 in DNA: TGCAGTGCTAGAGCCGTCTATGGCTACACCTTC.

This chain uses TRBV6-2 or TRBV6-3 with TRBJ2-5, with D perhaps TRBD1 (5 bases). V gave up 6 bases and J gave up 2 bases, with 19 bases separating them. CDR1 is MNHEY and CDR2 is SVGEGT in the germline V gene. CDR3 length: 16 residues. CDR3 in amino acids: CASSNPDADSQETQYF. The DNA of the CDR3 is TGTGCCAGCAGCAATCCGGACGCTGACAGTCAAGAGACCCAGTACTTC.

Only one count was recorded for this clone. The V gene is TRBV10-2, the J gene TRBJ1-3; possible D gene TRBD1, 5 bases. V was shortened by 2 bases and J by 0 bases, with 17 bases between the two germline ends. The CDR3 length is 18 residues. Germline assignment: CDR1 WSHSY and CDR2 SAAADI. This CDR3 is CASSEGLGQRLSGNTIYF. CDR3 DNA: TGCGCCAGCAGTGAGGGCCTAGGACAACGACTCTCTGGAAACACCATATATTTT.

This clone was seen a few times. The rearrangement joins TRBV14 to TRBJ1-2; maybe TRBD1 (6 bases). Germline assignment: CDR1 SGHDN and CDR2 FVKESK. The V end was cut by 0 bases, the J end by 7 bases, with 21 bases between. CDR3 length equals 17 residues. The CDR3 DNA follows: TGTGCCAGCAGCCAAGAAGGGGGAGCAGGGCACTCGGGTGGCTACACCTTC. It codes for CASSQEGGAGHSGGYTF. Looking up the rest from reference TRBV14 and TRBJ1-2 gives the full variable domain: EAGVTQFPSHSVIEKGQTVTLRCDPISGHDNLYWYRRVMGKEIKFLLHFVKESKQDESGMPNNRFLAERTGGTYSTLKVQPAELEDSGVYFCASSQEGGAGHSGGYTFGSGTRLTVV.

V usage is TRBV29-1 and J usage is TRBJ2-5; the D is unclear. The germline V gene has CDR1 SQVTM and CDR2 ANQGSEA. The V end was cut by 6 bases, the J end by 2 bases, with 10 bases between. This CDR3 contains 12 residues. In nucleotides, the CDR3 is TGCAGCGTGTGTCTCCAGCAAGAGACCCAGTACTTC. Translated, it gives CSVCLQQETQYF.

The chain couples TRBV10-3 to TRBJ1-4; tentatively, D is TRBD1 (6 bases). The CDR3 sequence is 14 residues long. Germline values: CDR1 ENHRY, CDR2 SYGVKD. V shed 6 bases and J shed 1 base, with 9 bases lying between them. The CDR3 loop reads CAISRQETNEKLFF. The CDR3 DNA is TGTGCCATCAGCAGACAGGAAACTAATGAAAAACTGTTTTTT.

The rearrangement links TRBV6-4 to TRBJ2-2, with D possibly matching TRBD1 (6 bases). Trimming removed 5 bases from V and 1 base from J, with 17 bases in between. The CDR3 length is 17 residues. CDR1 and CDR2 (germline): MRHNA, SNTAGT. The CDR3 nucleotides read TGTGCCAGCAGTAGCGAATCGGGACACATGAACACCGGGGAGCTGTTTTTT. Its protein product is CASSSESGHMNTGELFF.

V and J are TRBV2 and TRBJ2-2, with D possibly TRBD1 on 6 matching bases. Trimming pared 3 bases from V and 2 bases from J, leaving 10 bases between. Per germline, CDR1 SNHLY and CDR2 FYNNEI. The CDR3 is 15 residues long. The CDR3 DNA sequence: TGTGCCAGCAGTGACAGGGGTCTTAACACCGGGGAGCTGTTTTTT. Protein product: CASSDRGLNTGELFF.

V gene TRBV19 combines with J gene TRBJ2-5; 10 nucleotides match TRBD2. Germline V gene data show CDR1 as LNHDA and CDR2 as SQIVND (reference sequence). V gave up 4 bases and J gave up 6 bases; unmatched junction bases: 5. CDR3 length: 14 amino acids. CDR3 loop: CASSTGLAQQTQYF. The CDR3 coding sequence is TGTGCCAGTAGTACGGGACTAGCGCAGCAGACCCAGTACTTC.

This chain uses TRBV27 with TRBJ2-7; no definite D call. The CDR3 length is 15 residues. Germline V gene data show CDR1 as MNHEY and CDR2 as SMNVEV (reference sequence). V was shortened by 5 bases and J by 0 bases, with 14 bases between the two germline ends. The CDR3: CASSSSPARSYEQYF. In DNA, the CDR3 is TGTGCCAGCAGTAGTAGTCCAGCCCGCTCCTACGAGCAGTACTTC.

The chain joins TRBV6-5 to TRBJ1-1; 8 bases are shared with TRBD1. Trimming cost V 2 bases and J 1 base; bases outside gene matches: 6. This CDR3 is 16 amino acids long. Per germline, CDR1 MNHEY and CDR2 SVGAGI. In DNA, the CDR3 is TGTGCCAGCAGTTACGGACGAGGGACAGGGAACACTGAAGCTTTCTTT. Its translation: CASSYGRGTGNTEAFF.

The CDR3 region is CASSPGPSGGLPEQFF. The CDR3 nucleotides are TGTGCCAGCAGCCCAGGGCCTAGCGGGGGGCTCCCTGAGCAGTTCTTC. This sequence joins TRBV7-2 and TRBJ2-1; TRBD2 matches at 11 bases. V lost 5 bases, J lost 9 bases, and 12 bases stayed unmatched. This CDR3 region has 16 residues. Germline V gene sequence: CDR1 SGHTA, CDR2 FQGNSA.

This chain joins TRBV9 and TRBJ2-3; TRBD2 is a possible D gene (7 bases). The CDR3 totals 13 residues. CDR1 and CDR2 (germline): SGDLS, YYNGEE. The germline V and J ends were trimmed by 4 bases and 4 bases, with 10 bases remaining between them. The chain's CDR3 is CASSRGGADTQYF. In DNA form, the CDR3 reads TGTGCCAGCAGCCGAGGGGGGGCAGATACGCAGTATTTT.

The chain recombines TRBV5-4 with TRBJ2-7, with TRBD2 identical over 8 bases. This CDR3 is built from 15 residues. Germline assignment: CDR1 SGHNT and CDR2 YYREEE (reference sequence). The trim removed 1 base at V and 3 bases at J, leaving 6 bases unmatched. The CDR3 region is CASSLPTGGDYEQYF. CDR3 coding DNA: TGTGCCAGCAGCTTGCCTACGGGGGGGGACTACGAGCAGTACTTC.

Written as DNA, the CDR3 is TGCGCCAGCAGCTCCTCGGTGACAGGGAACACTGAAGCTTTCTTT. Translation gives CASSSSVTGNTEAFF. The chain recombines TRBV5-1 with TRBJ1-1; the D gene is possibly TRBD1 (6 bases). The V gene lost 3 bases and the J gene lost 1 base, with 13 bases spanning the gap. CDR3 length: 15 amino acids. CDR1 and CDR2 from the germline V gene are SGHRS and YFSETQ.

The rearrangement uses TRBV27 and TRBJ2-3; D could derive from TRBD1 or TRBD2 (5 bases each). CDR1 is MNHEY, CDR2 SMNVEV, per germline (reference sequence). The CDR3 totals 17 residues. V dropped 6 bases and J dropped 3 bases, with 22 bases sitting between them. CDR3 region: CASSSLRGGAQTDTQYF. The CDR3 bases are TGTGCCAGCAGCTCCCTTCGGGGTGGGGCGCAAACAGATACGCAGTATTTT.

V gene TRBV7-8 combines with J gene TRBJ1-5; 7 bases map to TRBD1. This CDR3 has 15 amino acids. In germline, CDR1 is SGHVS, CDR2 FQNEAQ. V was clipped by 7 bases and J by 0 bases; unmatched bases: 6. For the CDR3, the DNA is TGTGCCAGCACCACGGACAGGTTTAGCAATCAGCCCCAGCATTTT. Translation gives CASTTDRFSNQPQHF.

The V call is TRBV2, the J call TRBJ1-5; 9 bases align to TRBD1. The CDR3 is 15 residues long. Germline loops: CDR1 SNHLY, CDR2 FYNNEI. Trimming at V came to 6 bases and at J to 6 bases, leaving 9 bases not matched to a gene. CDR3 in DNA: TGTGCCAGCAGCGACAGGGGGGGGCGCGGTCAGCCCCAGCATTTT. Its translation: CASSDRGGRGQPQHF.

V is TRBV4-1 and J is TRBJ2-5; 9 bases line up with TRBD2. Germline CDR1 is MGHRA and CDR2 is YSYEKL. J lost 3 bases, V lost 4 bases, and 0 bases had no gene match. This CDR3 is built from 13 residues. The CDR3, as DNA: TGCGCCAGCAGCCCTAGCGGGAAAGAGACCCAGTACTTC. Protein: CASSPSGKETQYF.

The chain joins TRBV2 to TRBJ1-2, with TRBD1 as a possible D gene (6 bases). The CDR3 totals 14 residues. Looked up from germline, CDR1 is SNHLY and CDR2 is FYNNEI. Deletions cut 1 base from V and 3 bases from J, with 9 bases between. The CDR3 nucleotides are TGTGCCAGCAGTGAAGGGGGGCGCGACTATGGCTACACCTTC. This translates into CASSEGGRDYGYTF.

The chain uses TRBV6-2 or TRBV6-3 and TRBJ1-6; 7 bases are a match to TRBD1. The CDR3 loop spans 21 amino acids. The V gene end was trimmed by 2 bases and the J gene end by 5 bases; junction bases not matched to a gene: 21. From germline, CDR1 is MNHEY and CDR2 SVGEGT. The CDR3 DNA is TGTGCCAGCAGTTACCGGCCCTGGACAGGTGACTCTCCTTTTCATAATTCACCCCTCCACTTT. It codes for CASSYRPWTGDSPFHNSPLHF.

This clone showed up many times. J is TRBJ2-6 and V is TRBV6-5; no clear D gene. Germline CDR1 is MNHEY and CDR2 is SVGAGI. The CDR3 consists of 15 residues. V was trimmed by 3 bases and J by 2 bases, leaving 8 bases between them. In nucleotides, the CDR3 is TGTGCCAGCAGTTATGGCCCGGCTGGGGCCAACGTCCTGACTTTC. Amino acid sequence: CASSYGPAGANVLTF.

The chain joins TRBV5-4 to TRBJ1-1; TRBD1 matches 8 bases. Trimming took 5 bases from V and 3 from J; bases not matched to a gene: 9. The germline V gene encodes CDR1 SGHNT and CDR2 YYREEE (reference sequence). This CDR3 has 15 residues. CDR3 sequence reads: CASRPGQGHHTEAFF. Written as DNA, the CDR3 is TGTGCCAGCAGGCCAGGACAGGGCCACCACACTGAAGCTTTCTTT.

CDR3 amino acids: CASSEDGQGEAFF. In DNA, the CDR3 is TGTGCCAGCAGTGAAGACGGACAGGGTGAAGCTTTCTTT. The J gene is TRBJ1-1, the V gene TRBV6-1, with 8 bases identical to TRBD1. This CDR3 comprises 13 residues. From germline, CDR1 is MNHNS and CDR2 SASEGT. Trimming removed 1 base from V and 7 bases from J; junction bases left unmatched: 2.

The V and J genes are TRBV19 and TRBJ2-2; the match to TRBD1 covers 9 bases. Germline loops: CDR1 LNHDA, CDR2 SQIVND (reference sequence). The CDR3 runs to 19 residues. The V segment lost 1 base and the J segment 0 bases; nucleotides outside the gene matches: 9. CDR3 region: CASSIGTGQGFTNTGELFF. The CDR3 DNA reads TGTGCCAGTAGTATAGGTACGGGACAGGGATTTACGAACACCGGGGAGCTGTTTTTT.

Concerning this clone itself: The germline gene is not matched at one end of the junction; a read error may be the cause. The rearrangement links TRBV12-3 or TRBV12-4 to TRBJ1-2; D is undetermined. CDR3 length: 11 residues. CDR3 DNA: TGTGCCAGCAGTCTCCAGCCATCATTCAGCTTC. The encoded protein is CASSLQPSFSF.